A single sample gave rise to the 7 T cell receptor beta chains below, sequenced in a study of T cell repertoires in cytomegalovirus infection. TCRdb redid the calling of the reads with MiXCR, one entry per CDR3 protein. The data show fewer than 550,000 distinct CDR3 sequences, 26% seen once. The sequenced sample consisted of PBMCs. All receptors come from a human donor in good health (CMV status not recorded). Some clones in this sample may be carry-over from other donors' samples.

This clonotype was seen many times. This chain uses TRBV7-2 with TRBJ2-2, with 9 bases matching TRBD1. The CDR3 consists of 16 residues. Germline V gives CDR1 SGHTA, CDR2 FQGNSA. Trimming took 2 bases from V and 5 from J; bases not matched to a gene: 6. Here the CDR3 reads CASSLSGTGRTGELFF. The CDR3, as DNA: TGTGCCAGCAGCTTATCCGGGACAGGGCGTACCGGGGAGCTGTTTTTT.

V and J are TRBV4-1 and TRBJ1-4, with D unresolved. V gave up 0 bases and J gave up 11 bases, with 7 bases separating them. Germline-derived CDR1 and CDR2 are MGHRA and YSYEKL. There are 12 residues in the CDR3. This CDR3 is CASSQDVEKLFF. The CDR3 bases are TGCGCCAGCAGCCAAGATGTGGAGAAACTGTTTTTT.

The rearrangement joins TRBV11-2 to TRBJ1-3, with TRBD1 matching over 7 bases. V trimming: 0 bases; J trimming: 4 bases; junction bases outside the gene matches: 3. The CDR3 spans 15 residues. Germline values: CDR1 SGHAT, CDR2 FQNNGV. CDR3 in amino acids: CASSLEQGRGNTIYF. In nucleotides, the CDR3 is TGTGCCAGCAGCTTAGAACAGGGGCGAGGAAACACCATATATTTT.

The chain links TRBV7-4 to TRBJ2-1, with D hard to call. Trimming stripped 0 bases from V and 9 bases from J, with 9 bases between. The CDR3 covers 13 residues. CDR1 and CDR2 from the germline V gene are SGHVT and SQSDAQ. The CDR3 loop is CASSLAPESEQFF. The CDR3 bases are TGTGCCAGCAGCTTAGCGCCGGAAAGTGAGCAGTTCTTC.

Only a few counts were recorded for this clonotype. CDR3 residues: CSARGTGHYGYTF. CDR3 coding DNA: TGCAGTGCTAGAGGAACAGGGCACTATGGCTACACCTTC. V and J are TRBV20-1 and TRBJ1-2; tentative D call: TRBD1 (6 bases). This CDR3 has 13 amino acids. Trimming left V 1 base short and J 3 bases short, with 9 bases between. CDR1 DFQATT and CDR2 SNEGSKA come from the germline V gene (reference sequence).

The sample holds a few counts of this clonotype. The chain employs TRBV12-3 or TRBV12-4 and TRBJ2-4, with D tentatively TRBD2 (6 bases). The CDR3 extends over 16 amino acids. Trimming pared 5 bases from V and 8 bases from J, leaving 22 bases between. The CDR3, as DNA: TGTGCCAGCAGTGGGGACCGAGGAGGGAGGTTTGACATTCAGTACTTC. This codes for CASSGDRGGRFDIQYF.

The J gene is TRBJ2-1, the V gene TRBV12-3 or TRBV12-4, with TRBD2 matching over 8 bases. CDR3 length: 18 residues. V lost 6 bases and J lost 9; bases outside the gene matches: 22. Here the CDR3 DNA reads TGTGCCAGCAGCCCTGGAGACCCGGGACTAGTTTTGGCCAGTGAGCAGTTCTTC. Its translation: CASSPGDPGLVLASEQFF.